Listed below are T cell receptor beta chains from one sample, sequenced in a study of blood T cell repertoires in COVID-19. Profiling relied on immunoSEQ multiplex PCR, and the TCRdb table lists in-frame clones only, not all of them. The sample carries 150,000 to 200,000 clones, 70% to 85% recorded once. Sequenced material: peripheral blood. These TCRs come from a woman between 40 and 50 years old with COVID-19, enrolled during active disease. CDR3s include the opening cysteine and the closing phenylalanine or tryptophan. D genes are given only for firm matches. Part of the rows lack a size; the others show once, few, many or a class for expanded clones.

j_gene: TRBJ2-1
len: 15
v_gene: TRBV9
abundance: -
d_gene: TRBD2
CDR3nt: TGTGCCAGCAGCGTAAGGGCTAGCGGAGACGGTGAGCAGTTCTTC
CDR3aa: CASSVRASGDGEQFF

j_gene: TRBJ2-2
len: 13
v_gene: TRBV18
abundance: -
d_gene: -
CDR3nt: TGTGCCAGCTCACTCACGAACACCGGGGAGCTGTTTTTT
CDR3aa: CASSLTNTGELFF

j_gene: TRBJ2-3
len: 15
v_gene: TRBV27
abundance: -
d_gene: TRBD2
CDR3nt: TGTGCCAGCAGTCTCAAGCGGGGGGGCACAGATACGCAGTATTTT
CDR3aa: CASSLKRGGTDTQYF

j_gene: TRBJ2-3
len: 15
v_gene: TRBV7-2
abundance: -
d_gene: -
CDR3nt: TGTGCCAGCACTCGCCATAGCAGTAGCACAGATACGCAGTATTTT
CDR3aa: CASTRHSSSTDTQYF

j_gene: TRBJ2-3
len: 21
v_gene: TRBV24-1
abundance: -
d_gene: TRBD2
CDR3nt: TGTGCCACCAGTGTTGGTCCGGGACTAGCGGTTCAAGGGTCTGTCACAGATACGCAGTATTTT
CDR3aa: CATSVGPGLAVQGSVTDTQYF

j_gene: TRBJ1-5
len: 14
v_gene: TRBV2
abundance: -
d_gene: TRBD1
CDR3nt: TGTGCCAGCAGCGACAGGGGTGGCAATCAGCCCCAGCATTTT
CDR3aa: CASSDRGGNQPQHF

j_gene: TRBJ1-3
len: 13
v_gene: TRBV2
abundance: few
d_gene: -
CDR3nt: TGTGCCAGCAGTGAGGGGGCGGGAAACACCATATATTTT
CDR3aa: CASSEGAGNTIYF

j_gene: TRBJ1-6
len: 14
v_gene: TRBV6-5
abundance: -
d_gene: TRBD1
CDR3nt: TGTGCCACCCTCACCGGGACAGGGAATTCACCCCTCCACTTT
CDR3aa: CATLTGTGNSPLHF

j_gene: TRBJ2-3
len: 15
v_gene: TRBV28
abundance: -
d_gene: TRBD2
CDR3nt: TGTGCCAGCAGTCCTCCTAGCGGAGGCACAGATACGCAGTATTTT
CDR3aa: CASSPPSGGTDTQYF

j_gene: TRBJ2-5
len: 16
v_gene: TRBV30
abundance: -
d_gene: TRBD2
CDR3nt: TGTGCCTGGACCCGCGGGACTAGCGGGGGTTATGAGACCCAGTACTTC
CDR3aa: CAWTRGTSGGYETQYF

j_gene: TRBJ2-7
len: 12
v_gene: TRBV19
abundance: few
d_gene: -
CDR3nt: TGTGCCAGTAGTACAGGGTTCGACGAGCAGTACTTC
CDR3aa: CASSTGFDEQYF

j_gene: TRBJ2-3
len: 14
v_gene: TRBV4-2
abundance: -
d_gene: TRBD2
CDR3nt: TGTGCCAGCAGCCAAGGGACTAGCGGGAGCACCCAGTATTTT
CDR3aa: CASSQGTSGSTQYF

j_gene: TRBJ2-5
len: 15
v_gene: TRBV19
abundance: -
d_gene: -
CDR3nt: TGTGCCAGTAGTCCACTTGCGGGGTCGGGTGAGACCCAGTACTTC
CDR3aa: CASSPLAGSGETQYF

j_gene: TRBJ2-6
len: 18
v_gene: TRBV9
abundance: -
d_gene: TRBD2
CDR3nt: TGTGCCAGCAGCGTCCAACTAGCGGGCCCCTCTGGGGCCAACGTCCTGACTTTC
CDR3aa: CASSVQLAGPSGANVLTF

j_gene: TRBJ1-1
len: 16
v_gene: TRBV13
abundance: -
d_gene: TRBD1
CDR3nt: TGTGCCAGCAGGCCCCGGACAGGGGAAATGAACACTGAAGCTTTCTTT
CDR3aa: CASRPRTGEMNTEAFF

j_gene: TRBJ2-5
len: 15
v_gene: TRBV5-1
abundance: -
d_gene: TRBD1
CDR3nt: TGCGCCAGCAGCCCCGAGACAGGGGTTAGGGAGACCCAGTACTTC
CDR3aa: CASSPETGVRETQYF

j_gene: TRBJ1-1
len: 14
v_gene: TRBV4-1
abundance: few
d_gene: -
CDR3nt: TGCGCCAGCAGCCAAGGAAAGGAGGCACCAGTTGCTTTCTTT
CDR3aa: CASSQGKEAPVAFF

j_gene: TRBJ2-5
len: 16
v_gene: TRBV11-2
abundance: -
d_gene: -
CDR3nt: TGTGCCAGCAGCTTAGAGGGGGCAGGGTTGAGGGAGACCCAGTACTTC
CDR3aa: CASSLEGAGLRETQYF

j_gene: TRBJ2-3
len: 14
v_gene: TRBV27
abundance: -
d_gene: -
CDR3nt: TGTGCCAGCAGTTCCGTCGACAGAACAGATACGCAGTATTTT
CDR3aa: CASSSVDRTDTQYF

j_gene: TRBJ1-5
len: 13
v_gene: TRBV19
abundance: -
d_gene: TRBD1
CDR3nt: TGTGCCACCCACAGGGGTACGGGGCAGCCCCAGCATTTT
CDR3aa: CATHRGTGQPQHF

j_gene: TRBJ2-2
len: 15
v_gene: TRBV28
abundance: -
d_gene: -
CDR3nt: TGTGCCAGCAGTCGCCCCGACAGGAACACCGGGGAGCTGTTTTTT
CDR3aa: CASSRPDRNTGELFF

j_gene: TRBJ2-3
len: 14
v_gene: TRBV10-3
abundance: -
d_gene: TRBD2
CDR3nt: TGTGCCTCCAGACTAGCGTTAAACACAGATACGCAGTATTTT
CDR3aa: CASRLALNTDTQYF

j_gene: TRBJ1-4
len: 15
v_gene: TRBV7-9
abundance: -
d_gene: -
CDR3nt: TGTGCCAGCAGCGCCCCGGGAGGGCAAGTTGAAAAACTGTTTTTT
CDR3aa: CASSAPGGQVEKLFF

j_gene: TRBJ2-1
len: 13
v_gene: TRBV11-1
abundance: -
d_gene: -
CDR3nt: TGTGCCAGCCGAGACTGGGGGGAAAATGAGCAGTTCTTC
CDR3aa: CASRDWGENEQFF

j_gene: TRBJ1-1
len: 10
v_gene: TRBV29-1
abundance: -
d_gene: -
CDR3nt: TGCAGCGTCTACAGGGCTGAAGCTTTCTTT
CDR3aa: CSVYRAEAFF

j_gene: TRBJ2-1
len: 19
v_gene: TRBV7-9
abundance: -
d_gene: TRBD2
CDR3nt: TGTGCCAGCAGATTACCGGGACTAGCGGGGGGGAGCTCCTACAATGAGCAGTTCTTC
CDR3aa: CASRLPGLAGGSSYNEQFF